A selection of T cell receptor beta chains follows, all from one sample in a study of T cell responses to AZD1222 COVID-19 vaccine. Profiled with immunoSEQ multiplex PCR; TCRdb holds only in-frame clones, not every one. This table has approximately 150,000 clones, roughly 88% appearing once. Sequenced material: peripheral blood, taken 28 days after the second AZD1222 dose. The origin of the receptors is an adult who received the AZD1222 COVID-19 vaccine. Both conserved end residues are trimmed from each CDR3.

cdr3_length v_call cdr3_aa
9 TRBV6-4 ASRDRETQY
12 TRBV9 ASSAAGTNQPQH
11 TRBV3-1/TRBV3-2 ASSQGMAWGYT
13 TRBV18 ASSPQGKDNTEAF
11 TRBV7-2 ASSGQRNQPQH
13 TRBV30 AWRAQLGTSGSQF
10 TRBV30 AWNTQGQPQH
13 TRBV20-1 SASRLTNGPGGYT
14 TRBV4-1 ASSQERRRVNYGYT
13 TRBV6-5 ASRVDRAPNTEAF
16 TRBV7-8 ASSLTSGRVRIYYEQY
15 TRBV5-8 ASSYGTGFSRPYEQY
11 TRBV9 ASSPSTGAEAF
10 TRBV6-1 ASSDGTDTQY
11 TRBV30 AWSPTGADTQY
13 TRBV21-1 ASSKVGGIRYEQY
13 TRBV30 AWSVLGTGGYGYT
12 TRBV5-4 ASSLGQGNYGYT
13 TRBV9 ASSVGGTGAEKLF
11 TRBV12-3/TRBV12-4 ASSPGVSVGYT
14 TRBV4-1 ASSQEKGKGYNEQF
12 TRBV5-6 ASSFGTGGYEQY
12 TRBV15 ATSRPGTFEEQF
10 TRBV2 ASRGSTDTQY
15 TRBV4-2 ASSQDVRDPTYNEQF
15 TRBV10-3 AISESWAITTTDTQY
11 TRBV12-5 ASGKGQSYEQY
11 TRBV3-1/TRBV3-2 ASSRWTASPLH